This TCR beta chain was identified during a study of T cells after posttransplantation cyclophosphamide. Only in-frame clones appear in the TCRdb table, and some are missing; sequencing was by immunoSEQ multiplex PCR. The table shows about 22,000 clones, with about nine tenths occurring only once. General observations from the study: TRB overlap between skin or GI tissue T cells and blood was limited. Later post-transplant blood repertoires were often dominated by donor CD8+ memory clones. TRB clonality was highly associated with recipient CMV seropositivity and reactivation.

Cyclophosphamide on days +3 and +4 followed busulfan-fludarabine conditioning and a marrow graft. The V gene's germline CDR1 is SGHRS and CDR2 YFSETQ. This CDR3 has 17 residues. The junction had 15 bases not matched to a gene; V was cut back by 1 base and J by 6 bases. About this clone: The target antigen is unknown.

The clonotype originates from a female patient between 30 and 45 years old who received an allogeneic stem cell transplant from an unrelated donor, was CMV-positive, and had no GVHD. Some T cells may be the graft donor's. Here the sequenced sample was PBMCs, taken after allogeneic stem cell transplant with posttransplant cyclophosphamide. This chain joins TRBV5-1 and TRBJ1-2, with 7 bases aligning to TRBD1. The CDR3 coding sequence is TGCGCCAGCAGCTTGCACCCCAAATCGAGGGGGCAGGATGGCTACACCTTC. This encodes CASSLHPKSRGQDGYTF.